This T cell receptor beta chain was recorded in a study of molecular identifiers for immune sequencing clone quantification (dated by TCRdb to between 2018 and 2020). Background on the whole study: For a replicate experiment, RNA from around 20,000 or 100,000 naive CD8 T cells was divided into five aliquots, of which four were sequenced. CD8 T cells were used in a methods study to benchmark molecular-identifier clustering-based TCR repertoire sequencing (MIDCIRS) and TCR RNA copy counting. Beyond this particular receptor, the publication reports: Even against a background of one million naive CD8 T cells, spiked-in Jurkat TCR RNA amounting to a single cell's worth was reported to be detectable. Modeling indicated around 2.7 TCR RNA copies recovered per cell, compared with around 10 by digital PCR, which implies a capture efficiency of 25% to 35%. When barcode sub-clustering was left out, chimeric consensus sequences inflated TCR diversity, with chimeras reaching as high as 47%. Naive libraries contained spiked-in Jurkat TCR RNA (10 copies' worth), which is not part of the donor repertoire. Highly expanded clone sizes could be underestimated if identical TCR molecules share a barcode. In CMV-specific effector cells, over 99% of molecules were held by clones above 20 RNA copies, whereas under 1% of molecules were held by such clones in naive cells.

Libraries of naive CD8 T cells were generated from roughly 20,000 to 1,000,000 sorted cells, with 10%, 30% or 50% of the purified RNA used. On a BD FACSAria II, naive CD8 T cells were FACS-sorted as CD8+CD4-CCR7+CD45RA+ and collected into RLT Plus buffer. Detection sensitivity was tested by spiking Jurkat RNA equal to roughly 9 TCR copies' worth into samples containing about 18,000-1,000,000 naive CD8 T cells. Enrichment of CD8 T cells was done with RosetteSep CD8+ T Cell Enrichment Cocktail plus Ficoll-Paque, and ACK red cell lysis came afterward. CDR1 and CDR2 (DFQATT, SNEGSKA) derive from the germline V gene (reference sequence). From V the trimming removes 3 bases and from J it removes 0 bases, while the gene matches leave 12 bases of the junction unaccounted for. From cysteine to phenylalanine, the CDR3 is 17 amino acids long. Only the CDR3 portion is preserved as DNA: 51 bases, with reading frame beginning at the first base.

Library preparation was by PCR. Sequencer: NextSeq 500. Bulk TCR libraries were generated as previously described, with the TCR primers listed in Table S5 used. Total RNA was purified with the Qiagen AllPrep DNA/RNA kit. Reads from multiple sequencing runs of the same library were pooled before analysis. In the source study's methods: Reads were retained only if an exact TCR constant sequence was present, and the retained reads were trimmed to 150 nt and grouped according to their 12-nt molecular barcodes. Reads inside each barcode group were sub-clustered using a 15% Levenshtein threshold, and a quality-weighted consensus sequence was constructed for each RNA molecule. Non-functional sequences were discarded, and so were lower-count sequences lying one edit away from another sequence. On the basis of fitting two negative binomial distributions, barcode sub-clusters with fewer than 20% of the maximum read count were discarded. Using fastp trimming at Q25 and MiXCR clonotype assembly, TCRdb reanalyzed the public sequencing data and kept in-frame beta chains. Here each entry gathers all rows of one CDR3 protein and keeps the most common genes and DNA. These V and J calls derive from TCRdb rather than the authors' analysis. Within this sample are approximately 500,000 distinct CDR3 sequences, with around 23% of them counted one time only. The ten largest clones take up roughly 0.77% of the sample.

Points on this clonotype: Its target antigen remains unknown. Per-base qualities were not stored, and no clone one base away is much larger.

Specimen: naive CD8+ T cells from blood, with Jurkat cell RNA spiked in. Per the publication, the cell subset or site label means: FACS-sorted CD8+CD4-CCR7+CD45RA+ naive T cells. This chain joins TRBV20-1 to TRBJ2-7; TRBD2 lines up with 9 middle nucleotides. This receptor was identified in a human donor in good health. Some libraries in this study had Jurkat cell RNA spiked in. DNA sequence: TGCAGTGCTAGTGGCCTAGCGGGGTCCAGCAGCTCCTACGAGCAGTACTTC. Translated, it reads CSASGLAGSSSSYEQYF.